This TCR beta chain was profiled in a study of sequential checkpoint blockade in melanoma. On the study more broadly: Patients were randomized 1:1 to nivolumab-then-ipilimumab or ipilimumab-then-nivolumab first-line. After both sequences, patients received maintenance nivolumab.

Germline CDR1 is MNHEY and CDR2 is SMNVEV (reference sequence). V shed 4 bases and J 5 bases; nucleotides not matched to a gene: 7. CDR3 size: 15 residues. Profiling relied on immunoSEQ multiplex PCR, and the TCRdb table lists in-frame clones only, not all of them. The table has some 25,000 clones, around 77% seen once. Treatment meaning: randomized to nivolumab then ipilimumab (arm A) or the reverse (arm B). Live CD3+CD8+ CD19− CD56− cells were sorted from PBMCs. The chain uses TRBV27 and TRBJ2-1, with 8 bases matching TRBD2. The receptor was derived from a human donor with melanoma. The sequencing used CD8+ T cells sorted from blood (inferred from file names), collected from a patient given nivolumab and ipilimumab in sequence. The CDR3 nucleotides are TGTGCCAGCAGTTATTCGGGGGGGCGTCACAATGAGCAGTTCTTC. It translates to CASSYSGGRHNEQFF.